The clone carrying this T cell receptor (beta chain) was detected many times. Its antigen is unknown. The CDR3 totals 14 residues. After removal of 10 bases from V and 2 bases from J, the junction contained 9 bases not matched to a gene. The germline gives CDR1 SNHLY, CDR2 FYNNEI. A sample-barcoded 5' primer and a J-beta primer mix were used in a second PCR of about 6 to 11 cycles. One entry per CDR3 protein results from TCRdb running MiXCR on the 5' RACE reads. The repertoire includes some 850,000 distinct CDR3 sequences, roughly 24% of them detected once, and around 2.9% sits in the top ten. The data originate from a study of blood T cells in healthy people across ages. Findings of the study overall: Because donor CMV status was unknown, expanded clonotype changes were possibly confounded. In long-lived donors, naive CD4+ cell counts and diversity exceeded those of aged donors.

These records were also assigned to another study, of T cells of mothers and their children. Turning to that study: Among related mother-child pairs, overlap was slightly higher than in unrelated pairs, though not significantly.

The chain has TRBV2 and TRBJ2-5; TRBD1 matches 8 bases. The sequencing input was blood. The sequence came from a boy younger than 18 in good health. The CDR3 nucleotides read TGTGCCATGAAGAGACAGGGGAGGCAAGAGACCCAGTACTTC. As protein: CAMKRQGRQETQYF.